Shown below are 9 T cell receptor beta chains from a single sample sequenced in a study of beta chain features in type 1 diabetes. Since all of the isolated RNA was reverse transcribed, expressed TCRB transcripts were what got sequenced. The protocol was immunoSEQ multiplex PCR, while the TCRdb copy is restricted to in-frame clones and leaves out a portion. The sample lists around 300,000 clones, around 15% occurring once. The material sequenced was central memory CD4+ T cells from blood. The origin of the receptors is a man aged 25-45 years in good health.

This clone has just a few counts. The chain joins TRBV5-1 to TRBJ2-3; TRBD1 aligns across 7 bases. After removal of 4 bases from V and 4 bases from J, the junction contained 6 bases not matched to a gene. Germline assignment: CDR1 SGHRS and CDR2 YFSETQ. This CDR3 is built from 14 residues. CDR3 nucleotides: TGCGCCAGCAGCCTCACGACAGGGTCAGATACGCAGTATTTT. Translating gives CASSLTTGSDTQYF.

Only a few counts were recorded for this clone. The chain combines TRBV18 with TRBJ2-3, with D unresolved. Per germline, CDR1 KGHSH and CDR2 LQKENI. The CDR3 loop spans 16 amino acids. The V end lost 3 bases, the J end lost 1 base, and 14 bases lay between the germline ends. The CDR3 here is CASSPKIPGRTDTQYF. The CDR3 nucleotides are TGTGCCAGCTCACCTAAAATTCCAGGTCGCACAGATACGCAGTATTTT.

This chain joins TRBV7-6 and TRBJ2-7; 11 bases match TRBD2. Germline V gives CDR1 SGHVS, CDR2 FNYEAQ. This CDR3 has 14 residues. V lost 5 bases to trimming and J lost 7 bases; unmatched junction nucleotides: 7. Here the CDR3 reads CASSATSGMGEQYV. The CDR3, as DNA: TGTGCCAGCAGCGCGACTAGCGGGATGGGTGAGCAGTACGTC.

This clone has a handful of counts. V and J are TRBV4-1 and TRBJ1-2; D ambiguous. The CDR3 totals 13 residues. Germline V gene data show CDR1 as MGHRA and CDR2 as YSYEKL. V was cut by 5 bases and J by 4 bases, with 11 bases left in between. CDR3 sequence reads: CASSTRSGYGYTF. Here the CDR3 DNA reads TGCGCCAGCAGCACCCGCAGTGGCTATGGCTACACCTTC.

This clone was seen a handful of times. V usage is TRBV4-3 and J usage is TRBJ2-1; D not resolved. The CDR3 is 15 residues long. The ends were cut back, 4 bases at V and 6 bases at J, with 16 bases in the middle. Germline V CDR1 and CDR2: LGHNA, YSLEER. As DNA, the CDR3 is TGCGCCAGCAGCCTGGAACTGGGCTCTTTCAATGAGCAGTTCTTC. Protein product: CASSLELGSFNEQFF.

The rearrangement uses TRBV14 and TRBJ2-5, with a weak D call TRBD2 (5 bases). V was trimmed by 3 bases and J by 4 bases, leaving 12 bases between them. This CDR3 spans 14 amino acids. The germline V gene encodes CDR1 SGHDN and CDR2 FVKESK. The CDR3 loop reads CASSHPGRVETQYF. Written as DNA, the CDR3 is TGTGCCAGCAGCCACCCGGGGAGAGTAGAGACCCAGTACTTC.

The chain uses TRBV27 and TRBJ1-2; maybe TRBD1 (5 bases). The CDR3 is 13 residues long. Germline CDR1 is MNHEY and CDR2 is SMNVEV (reference sequence). V dropped 5 bases and J dropped 4 bases, with 11 bases sitting between them. The CDR3 region has the DNA TGTGCCAGCAGTCCACGGGGGGTCTATGGCTACACCTTC. Amino acid sequence: CASSPRGVYGYTF.

The table lists this clone with a few counts. The gene calls are TRBV5-1 and TRBJ1-1; D perhaps matches TRBD1 (6 bases). Trimming left V 4 bases short and J 5 bases short, with 18 bases between. CDR3 length: 15 residues. Germline V gene data show CDR1 as SGHRS and CDR2 as YFSETQ. The CDR3 sequence is CASSLGGGFNTEAFF. In nucleotides, the CDR3 is TGCGCCAGCAGCCTAGGCGGGGGCTTTAATACTGAAGCTTTCTTT.

The table lists this clone with a few counts. The V and J genes are TRBV7-9 and TRBJ2-3; D not resolved. Germline CDR1 is SEHNR and CDR2 is FQNEAQ (reference sequence). V lost 4 bases and J lost 0, with 8 bases in between. The CDR3 contains 14 residues. As DNA, the CDR3 is TGTGCCAGCAGCTCATCTTCTAGCACAGATACGCAGTATTTT. This gives the protein CASSSSSSTDTQYF. The full variable domain, its missing parts supplied by reference TRBV7-9 and TRBJ2-3, is DTGVSQNPRHKITKRGQNVTFRCDPISEHNRLYWYRQTLGQGPEFLTYFQNEAQLEKSRLLSDRFSAERPKGSFSTLEIQRTEQGDSAMYLCASSSSSSTDTQYFGPGTRLTVL.